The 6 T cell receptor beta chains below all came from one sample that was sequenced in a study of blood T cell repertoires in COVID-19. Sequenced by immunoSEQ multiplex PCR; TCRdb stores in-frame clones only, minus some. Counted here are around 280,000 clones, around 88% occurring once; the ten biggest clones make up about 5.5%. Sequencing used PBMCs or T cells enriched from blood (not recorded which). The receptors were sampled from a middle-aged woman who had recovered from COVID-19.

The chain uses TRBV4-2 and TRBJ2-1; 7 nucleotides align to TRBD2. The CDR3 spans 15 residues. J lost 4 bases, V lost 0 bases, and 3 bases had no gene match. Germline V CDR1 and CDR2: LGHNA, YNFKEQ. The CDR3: CASSQDRAGYNEQFF. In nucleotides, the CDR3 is TGTGCCAGCAGCCAAGATCGAGCGGGGTACAATGAGCAGTTCTTC.

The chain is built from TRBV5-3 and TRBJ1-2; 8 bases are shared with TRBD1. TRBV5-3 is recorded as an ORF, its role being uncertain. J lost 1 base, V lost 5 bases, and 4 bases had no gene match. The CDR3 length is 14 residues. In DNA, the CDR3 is TGTGCCAGAAGACGGACAGGGAGTAACTATGGCTACACCTTC. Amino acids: CARRRTGSNYGYTF.

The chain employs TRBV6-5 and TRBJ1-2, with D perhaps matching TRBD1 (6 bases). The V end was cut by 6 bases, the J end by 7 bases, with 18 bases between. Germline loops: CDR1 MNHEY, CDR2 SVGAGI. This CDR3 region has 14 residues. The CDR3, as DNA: TGTGCCAGCAGGCGATTACAGGGAGTCGGTGGCTACACCTTC. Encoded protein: CASRRLQGVGGYTF.

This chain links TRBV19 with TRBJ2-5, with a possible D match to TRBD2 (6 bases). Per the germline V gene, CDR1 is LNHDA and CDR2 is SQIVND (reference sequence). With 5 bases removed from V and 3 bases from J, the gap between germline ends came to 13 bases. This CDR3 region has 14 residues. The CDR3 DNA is TGTGCCAGTAGTTCGGCGGGATGGGAAGAGACCCAGTACTTC. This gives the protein CASSSAGWEETQYF.

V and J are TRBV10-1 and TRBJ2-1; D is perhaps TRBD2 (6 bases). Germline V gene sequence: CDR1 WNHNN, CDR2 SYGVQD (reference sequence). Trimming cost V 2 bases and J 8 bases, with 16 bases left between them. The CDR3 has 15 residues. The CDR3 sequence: CASSESGGNSDEQFF. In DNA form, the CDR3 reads TGCGCCAGCAGTGAGAGCGGCGGGAACTCCGATGAGCAGTTCTTC.

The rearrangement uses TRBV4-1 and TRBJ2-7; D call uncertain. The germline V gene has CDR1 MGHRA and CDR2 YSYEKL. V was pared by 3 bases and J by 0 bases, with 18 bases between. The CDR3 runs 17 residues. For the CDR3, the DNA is TGCGCCAGCAGCCACCCCCATGCGGCGGTTCCCTCCTACGAGCAGTACTTC. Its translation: CASSHPHAAVPSYEQYF.